This T cell receptor beta chain was captured by sequencing in a study of control samples from healthy donors and cancer patients. Profiled with immunoSEQ multiplex PCR; TCRdb holds only in-frame clones, not every one. The sample has about 110,000 clones, 80% to 90% seen once. V was clipped by 3 bases and J by 9 bases, with 12 bases between them. The CDR3 has 13 residues. Germline loops: CDR1 MDHEN, CDR2 SYDVKM. The clonotype was recovered from a woman in her fifties or sixties in good health. The sequencing sample was made of blood. The chain combines TRBV28 with TRBJ1-5; unclear D gene. CDR3 bases: TGTGCCAGCAGTTTGGACGACGCGGGGCCCCAGCATTTT. Translation gives CASSLDDAGPQHF.